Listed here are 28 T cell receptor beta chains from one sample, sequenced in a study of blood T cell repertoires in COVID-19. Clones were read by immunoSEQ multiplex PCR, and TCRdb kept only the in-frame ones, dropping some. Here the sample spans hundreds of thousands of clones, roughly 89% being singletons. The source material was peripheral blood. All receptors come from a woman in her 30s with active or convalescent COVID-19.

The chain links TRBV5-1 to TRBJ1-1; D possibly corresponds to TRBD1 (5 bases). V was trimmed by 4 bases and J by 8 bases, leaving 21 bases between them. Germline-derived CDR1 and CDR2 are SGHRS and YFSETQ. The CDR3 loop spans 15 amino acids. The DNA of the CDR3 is TGCGCCAGCAGCCCCGGGGGGGGAGGCCCACACGAAGCTTTCTTT. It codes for CASSPGGGGPHEAFF.

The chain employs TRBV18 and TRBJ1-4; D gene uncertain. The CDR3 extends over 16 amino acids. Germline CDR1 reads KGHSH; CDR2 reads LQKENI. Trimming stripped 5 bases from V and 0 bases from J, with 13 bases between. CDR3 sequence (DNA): TGTGCCAGCTCATCGAGATCCCTAGCAACTAATGAAAAACTGTTTTTT. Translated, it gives CASSSRSLATNEKLFF.

The CDR3 DNA reads TGTGCCAGCAGCAAGGAGGGGGGAGGGAGTGAGCAGTTCTTC. It is translated as CASSKEGGGSEQFF. The J gene is TRBJ2-1, the V gene TRBV5-6, with a tentative D call TRBD2 (7 bases). The CDR3 has 14 residues. Trimming shortened V by 4 bases and J by 9 bases, and 17 bases separated the two germline ends. CDR1 SGHDT and CDR2 YYEEEE come from the germline V gene.

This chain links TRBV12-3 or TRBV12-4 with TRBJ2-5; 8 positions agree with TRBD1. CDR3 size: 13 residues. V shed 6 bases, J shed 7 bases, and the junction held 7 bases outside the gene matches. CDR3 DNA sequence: TGTGCCAGCAGCTCAGACAGGGGTGCGACCCAGTACTTC. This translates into CASSSDRGATQYF.

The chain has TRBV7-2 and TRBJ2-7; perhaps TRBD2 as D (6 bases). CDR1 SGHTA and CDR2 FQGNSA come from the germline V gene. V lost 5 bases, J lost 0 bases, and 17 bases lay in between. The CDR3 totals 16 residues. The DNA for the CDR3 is TGTGCCAGCAGCCTAGGACCGGGAGAGTACTCCTACGAGCAGTACTTC. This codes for CASSLGPGEYSYEQYF.

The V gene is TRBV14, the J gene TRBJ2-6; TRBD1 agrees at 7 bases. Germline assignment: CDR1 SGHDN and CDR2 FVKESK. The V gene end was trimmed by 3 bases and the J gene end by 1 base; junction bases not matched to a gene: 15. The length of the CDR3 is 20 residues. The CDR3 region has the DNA TGTGCCAGCAGCCACAGGGGCAGGGACAGATCATTTTCTGGGGCCAACGTCCTGACTTTC. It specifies CASSHRGRDRSFSGANVLTF.

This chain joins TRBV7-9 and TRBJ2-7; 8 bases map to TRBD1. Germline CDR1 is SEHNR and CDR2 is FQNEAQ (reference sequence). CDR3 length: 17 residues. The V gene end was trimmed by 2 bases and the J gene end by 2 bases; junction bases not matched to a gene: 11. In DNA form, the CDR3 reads TGTGCCAGCAGCTTATACTACTTCGGGACAGGACCCTACGAGCAGTACTTC. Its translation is CASSLYYFGTGPYEQYF.

The chain's CDR3 is CASSFSGDTQYF. CDR3 nucleotide sequence: TGCGCCAGCAGCTTTAGCGGAGATACGCAGTATTTT. The genes are TRBV5-1 and TRBJ2-3, with D possibly being TRBD2 (6 bases). The CDR3 spans 12 residues. Looked up from germline, CDR1 is SGHRS and CDR2 is YFSETQ. V lost 2 bases and J 5 bases, leaving 6 bases between the germline ends.

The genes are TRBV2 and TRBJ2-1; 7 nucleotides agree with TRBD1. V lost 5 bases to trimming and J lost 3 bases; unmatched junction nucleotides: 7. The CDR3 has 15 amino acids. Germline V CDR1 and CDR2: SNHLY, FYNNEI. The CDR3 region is CASSKDRVLYNEQFF. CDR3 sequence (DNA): TGTGCCAGCAGTAAAGACAGGGTCCTCTACAATGAGCAGTTCTTC.

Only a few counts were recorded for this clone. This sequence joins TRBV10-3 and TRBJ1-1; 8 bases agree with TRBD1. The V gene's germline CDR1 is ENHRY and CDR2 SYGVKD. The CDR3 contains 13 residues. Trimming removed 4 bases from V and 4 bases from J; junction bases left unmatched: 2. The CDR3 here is CAISADRGTEAFF. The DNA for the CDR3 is TGTGCCATCAGTGCCGACAGGGGCACTGAAGCTTTCTTT.

The CDR3 nucleotides are TGCGCCAGCAGCCCGAGCGGTCCAGGGGGCACCGAGGCTCCCTACAATGAGCAGTTCTTC. It encodes CASSPSGPGGTEAPYNEQFF. This sequence joins TRBV5-1 and TRBJ2-1; TRBD1 agrees at 8 bases. The CDR3 covers 20 residues. Germline lookup yields CDR1 SGHRS and CDR2 YFSETQ. J was trimmed by 2 bases and V by 4 bases; bases with no gene match: 20.

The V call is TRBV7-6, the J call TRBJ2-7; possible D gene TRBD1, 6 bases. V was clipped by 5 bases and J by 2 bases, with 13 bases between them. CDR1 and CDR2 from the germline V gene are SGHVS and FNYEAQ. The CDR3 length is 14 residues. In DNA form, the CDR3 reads TGTGCCAGCAGCGGGACACACGCAACCTACGAGCAGTACTTC. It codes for CASSGTHATYEQYF.

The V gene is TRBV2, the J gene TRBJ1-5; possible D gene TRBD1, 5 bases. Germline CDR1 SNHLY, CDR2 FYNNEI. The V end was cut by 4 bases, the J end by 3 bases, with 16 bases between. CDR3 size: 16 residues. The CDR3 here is CASSGGVNGYNQPQHF. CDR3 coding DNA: TGTGCCAGCAGTGGGGGCGTCAACGGATACAATCAGCCCCAGCATTTT.

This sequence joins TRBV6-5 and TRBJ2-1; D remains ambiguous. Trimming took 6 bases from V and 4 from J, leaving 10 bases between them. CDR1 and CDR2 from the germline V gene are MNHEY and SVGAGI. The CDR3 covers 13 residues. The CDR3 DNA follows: TGTGCCAGCAGGGGCCCCCTATACAATGAGCAGTTCTTC. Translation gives CASRGPLYNEQFF.

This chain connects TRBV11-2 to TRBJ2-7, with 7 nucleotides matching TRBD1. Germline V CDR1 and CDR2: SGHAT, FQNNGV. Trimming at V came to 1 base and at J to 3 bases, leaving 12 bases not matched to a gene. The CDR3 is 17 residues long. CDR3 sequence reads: CASSLASPSTGFYEQYF. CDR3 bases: TGTGCCAGCAGCTTAGCTTCCCCCTCGACAGGGTTCTACGAGCAGTACTTC.

The CDR3 bases are TGTGCCAGCAGCCGAACGGGACAGGGGCTAAACTATGGCTACACCTTC. Its translation: CASSRTGQGLNYGYTF. The V and J genes are TRBV5-8 and TRBJ1-2; 10 bases are shared with TRBD1. V lost 4 bases and J lost 2; bases outside the gene matches: 8. This CDR3 comprises 16 residues. Germline-derived CDR1 and CDR2 are SGHTS and YDEGEE.

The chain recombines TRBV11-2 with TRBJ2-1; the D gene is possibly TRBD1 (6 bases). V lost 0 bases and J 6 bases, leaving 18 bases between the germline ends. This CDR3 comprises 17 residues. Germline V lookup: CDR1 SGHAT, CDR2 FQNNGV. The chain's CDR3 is CASSLDEWGRGGNEQFF. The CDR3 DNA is TGTGCCAGCAGCTTAGATGAGTGGGGCAGGGGCGGCAATGAGCAGTTCTTC.

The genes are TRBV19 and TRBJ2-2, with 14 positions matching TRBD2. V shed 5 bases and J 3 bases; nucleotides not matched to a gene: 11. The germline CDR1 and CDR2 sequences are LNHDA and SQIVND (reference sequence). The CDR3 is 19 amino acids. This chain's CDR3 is CASSRLAGGVGVDTGELFF. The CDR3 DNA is TGTGCCAGTAGTCGACTAGCGGGAGGGGTCGGGGTAGACACCGGGGAGCTGTTTTTT.

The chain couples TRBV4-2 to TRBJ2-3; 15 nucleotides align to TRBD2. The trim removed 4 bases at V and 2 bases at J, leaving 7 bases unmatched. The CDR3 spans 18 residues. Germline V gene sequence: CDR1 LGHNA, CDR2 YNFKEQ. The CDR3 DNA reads TGTGCCAGCAGCCCCGGGACTAGCGGGGGGCAATACACAGATACGCAGTATTTT. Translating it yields CASSPGTSGGQYTDTQYF.

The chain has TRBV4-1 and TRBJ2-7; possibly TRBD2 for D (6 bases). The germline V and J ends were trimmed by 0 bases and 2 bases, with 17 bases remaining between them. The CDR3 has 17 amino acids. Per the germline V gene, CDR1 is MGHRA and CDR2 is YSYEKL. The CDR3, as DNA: TGCGCCAGCAGCCAAGATCATGGCGGGATCCCTCCCTACGAGCAGTACTTC. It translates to CASSQDHGGIPPYEQYF.

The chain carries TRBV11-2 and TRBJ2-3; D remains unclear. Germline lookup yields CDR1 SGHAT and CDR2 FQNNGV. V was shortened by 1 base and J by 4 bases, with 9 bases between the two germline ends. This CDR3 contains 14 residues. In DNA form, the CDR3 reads TGTGCCAGCAGCTTAGCCTTGGCGGCAGATACGCAGTATTTT. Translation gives CASSLALAADTQYF.

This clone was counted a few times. CDR3 region: CASRMTGIYEQYF. Written as DNA, the CDR3 is TGTGCCAGCAGGATGACGGGGATCTACGAGCAGTACTTC. The chain uses TRBV5-8 and TRBJ2-7, with D possibly matching TRBD2 (5 bases). The CDR3 is made up of 13 amino acids. Trimming removed 5 bases from V and 3 bases from J, with 12 bases in between. The germline V gene encodes CDR1 SGHTS and CDR2 YDEGEE.

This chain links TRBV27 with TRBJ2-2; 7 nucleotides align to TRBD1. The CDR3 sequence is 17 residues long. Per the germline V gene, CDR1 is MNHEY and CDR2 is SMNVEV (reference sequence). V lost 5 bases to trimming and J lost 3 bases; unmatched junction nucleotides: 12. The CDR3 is CASSPRLWTGDTGELFF. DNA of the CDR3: TGTGCCAGCAGTCCACGCCTTTGGACAGGAGACACCGGGGAGCTGTTTTTT.

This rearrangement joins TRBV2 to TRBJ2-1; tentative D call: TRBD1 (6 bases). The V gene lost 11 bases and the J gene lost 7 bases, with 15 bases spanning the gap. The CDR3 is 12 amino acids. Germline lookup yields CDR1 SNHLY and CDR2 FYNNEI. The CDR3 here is CAGGWGPNEQFF. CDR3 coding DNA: TGTGCCGGGGGCTGGGGGCCGAATGAGCAGTTCTTC.

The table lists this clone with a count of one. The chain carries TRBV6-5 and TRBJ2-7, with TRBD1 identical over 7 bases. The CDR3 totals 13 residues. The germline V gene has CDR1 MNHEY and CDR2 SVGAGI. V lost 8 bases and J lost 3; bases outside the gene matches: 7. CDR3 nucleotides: TGTGCCAGCGATAGACAGGGAGTCTACGAGCAGTACTTC. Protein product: CASDRQGVYEQYF.

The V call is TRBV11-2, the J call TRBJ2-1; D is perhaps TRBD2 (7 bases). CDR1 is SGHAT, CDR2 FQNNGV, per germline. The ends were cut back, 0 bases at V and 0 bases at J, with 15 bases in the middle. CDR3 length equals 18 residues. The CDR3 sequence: CASSLDRWGGGSYNEQFF. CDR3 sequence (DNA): TGTGCCAGCAGCTTAGATCGTTGGGGAGGGGGCTCCTACAATGAGCAGTTCTTC.

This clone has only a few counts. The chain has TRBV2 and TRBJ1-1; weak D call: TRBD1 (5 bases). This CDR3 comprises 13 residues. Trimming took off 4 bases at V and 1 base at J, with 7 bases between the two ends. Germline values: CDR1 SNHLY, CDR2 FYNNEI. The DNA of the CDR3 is TGTGCCAGCAGTGCGGACACGAACACTGAAGCTTTCTTT. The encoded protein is CASSADTNTEAFF.

The CDR3 reads CASSDWIAGGSGELFF. Here the CDR3 DNA reads TGTGCCAGCAGTGACTGGATAGCGGGGGGGTCCGGGGAGCTGTTTTTT. The chain employs TRBV6-4 and TRBJ2-2; TRBD2 aligns across 11 bases. V lost 1 base and J lost 6; bases outside the gene matches: 4. Germline CDR1 and CDR2: MRHNA and SNTAGT. CDR3 length: 16 residues.